These T cell receptor beta chains were read from a single sample in a study of blood T cell repertoires in COVID-19. Sequenced by immunoSEQ multiplex PCR; TCRdb stores in-frame clones only, minus some. The table records hundreds of thousands of clones, about 90% of them present only once. Input material: PBMCs or T cells enriched from blood (not recorded which). These receptors came from a woman aged 25 to 39 who had recovered from COVID-19. Both conserved end residues are part of each CDR3. D genes are given only for firm matches. Clone sizes are given selectively: once, few, many, or a class where the clone is expanded.

J gene: TRBJ2-4
clone size: -
V gene: TRBV3-1/TRBV3-2
D gene: -
CDR3 length: 15
CDR3 protein: CASSQGSGRGNIQYF
CDR3 DNA: TGTGCCAGCAGCCAAGGTAGTGGGAGAGGGAACATTCAGTACTTC

J gene: TRBJ1-2
clone size: -
V gene: TRBV6-5
D gene: -
CDR3 length: 16
CDR3 protein: CASSYVGAGSNYGYTF
CDR3 DNA: TGTGCCAGCAGTTACGTAGGGGCCGGGTCTAACTATGGCTACACCTTC

J gene: TRBJ2-1
clone size: -
V gene: TRBV10-3
D gene: TRBD2
CDR3 length: 14
CDR3 protein: CAISTAGAQNEQFF
CDR3 DNA: TGTGCCATCAGTACCGCGGGAGCACAGAATGAGCAGTTCTTC

J gene: TRBJ2-2
clone size: -
V gene: TRBV29-1
D gene: -
CDR3 length: 13
CDR3 protein: CSVEPGNTGELFF
CDR3 DNA: TGCAGCGTTGAACCGGGGAACACCGGGGAGCTGTTTTTT

J gene: TRBJ1-2
clone size: -
V gene: TRBV24-1
D gene: -
CDR3 length: 14
CDR3 protein: CATSDGTSVSGYTF
CDR3 DNA: TGTGCCACCAGTGATGGGACATCCGTGAGTGGCTACACCTTC

J gene: TRBJ2-2
clone size: -
V gene: TRBV7-2
D gene: TRBD1
CDR3 length: 15
CDR3 protein: CASSLGGQTTGELFF
CDR3 DNA: TGTGCCAGCAGCTTAGGGGGACAGACCACCGGGGAGCTGTTTTTT

J gene: TRBJ1-5
clone size: once
V gene: TRBV19
D gene: TRBD1
CDR3 length: 16
CDR3 protein: CASSIVLTGAGQPQHF
CDR3 DNA: TGTGCCAGTAGTATAGTTCTGACAGGGGCAGGTCAGCCCCAGCATTTT

J gene: TRBJ1-1
clone size: -
V gene: TRBV7-2
D gene: -
CDR3 length: 13
CDR3 protein: CASSYYREDAAFF
CDR3 DNA: TGTGCCAGCAGCTACTACCGGGAGGACGCGGCTTTCTTT

J gene: TRBJ2-2
clone size: few
V gene: TRBV3-1/TRBV3-2
D gene: TRBD2
CDR3 length: 16
CDR3 protein: CASSPGEGGLVGELFF
CDR3 DNA: TGTGCCAGCAGCCCAGGAGAGGGAGGGCTTGTCGGGGAGCTGTTTTTT

J gene: TRBJ2-5
clone size: -
V gene: TRBV7-9
D gene: -
CDR3 length: 17
CDR3 protein: CASSSTRGLRYQETQYF
CDR3 DNA: TGTGCCAGCAGTTCTACACGGGGACTTCGCTACCAAGAGACCCAGTACTTC

J gene: TRBJ2-7
clone size: -
V gene: TRBV4-1
D gene: TRBD1
CDR3 length: 15
CDR3 protein: CASSKHGQAGYEQYF
CDR3 DNA: TGCGCCAGCAGCAAACATGGACAGGCCGGCTACGAGCAGTACTTC

J gene: TRBJ2-1
clone size: -
V gene: TRBV7-9
D gene: TRBD2
CDR3 length: 16
CDR3 protein: CASSSFSGRAYNEQFF
CDR3 DNA: TGTGCCAGCAGCTCATTTAGCGGGAGAGCATACAATGAGCAGTTCTTC

J gene: TRBJ1-4
clone size: -
V gene: TRBV25-1
D gene: -
CDR3 length: 16
CDR3 protein: CASSESPDSRAEKLFF
CDR3 DNA: TGTGCCAGCAGTGAATCCCCTGACAGCAGAGCTGAAAAACTGTTTTTT

J gene: TRBJ1-1
clone size: -
V gene: TRBV18
D gene: TRBD1
CDR3 length: 16
CDR3 protein: CASSPRDHRGGTEAFF
CDR3 DNA: TGTGCCAGCTCCCCGCGGGACCACAGGGGCGGCACTGAAGCTTTCTTT

J gene: TRBJ2-1
clone size: -
V gene: TRBV12-1
D gene: -
CDR3 length: 18
CDR3 protein: CASSFYYPPGNKGNEQFF
CDR3 DNA: TGTGCCAGCAGCTTTTATTACCCCCCGGGTAATAAGGGGAATGAGCAGTTCTTC

J gene: TRBJ2-5
clone size: -
V gene: TRBV27
D gene: -
CDR3 length: 13
CDR3 protein: CASSLVRQETQYF
CDR3 DNA: TGTGCCAGCAGTTTAGTACGGCAAGAGACCCAGTACTTC

J gene: TRBJ2-7
clone size: -
V gene: TRBV5-6
D gene: TRBD2
CDR3 length: 16
CDR3 protein: CASSFGLAGDLYEQYF
CDR3 DNA: TGTGCCAGCAGCTTTGGACTAGCGGGGGATCTTTACGAGCAGTACTTC

J gene: TRBJ1-3
clone size: -
V gene: TRBV19
D gene: -
CDR3 length: 14
CDR3 protein: CASSMAGVGNTIYF
CDR3 DNA: TGTGCCAGTAGTATGGCAGGGGTCGGAAACACCATATATTTT

J gene: TRBJ1-2
clone size: few
V gene: TRBV29-1
D gene: TRBD1
CDR3 length: 13
CDR3 protein: CSGRQGVDYGYTF
CDR3 DNA: TGCAGCGGCCGACAGGGAGTTGACTATGGCTACACCTTC

J gene: TRBJ1-4
clone size: -
V gene: TRBV7-9
D gene: TRBD1
CDR3 length: 15
CDR3 protein: CASSPQKGAQEKLFF
CDR3 DNA: TGTGCCAGCAGCCCTCAAAAGGGGGCTCAGGAAAAACTGTTTTTT

J gene: TRBJ2-7
clone size: -
V gene: TRBV4-1
D gene: TRBD2
CDR3 length: 16
CDR3 protein: CASSQEPSGGAGEQYF
CDR3 DNA: TGCGCCAGCAGCCAAGAACCTAGCGGGGGAGCTGGGGAGCAGTACTTC

J gene: TRBJ1-5
clone size: -
V gene: TRBV6-5
D gene: TRBD1
CDR3 length: 15
CDR3 protein: CASRTQGDSNQPQHF
CDR3 DNA: TGTGCCAGCAGAACCCAGGGGGATAGCAATCAGCCCCAGCATTTT

J gene: TRBJ2-7
clone size: -
V gene: TRBV6-5
D gene: TRBD1
CDR3 length: 15
CDR3 protein: CASSYRDRGSYEQYF
CDR3 DNA: TGTGCCAGCAGTTACCGGGACAGGGGCTCCTACGAGCAGTACTTC

J gene: TRBJ1-2
clone size: -
V gene: TRBV5-1
D gene: TRBD1
CDR3 length: 14
CDR3 protein: CASSENRGMAGYTF
CDR3 DNA: TGCGCCAGCAGCGAGAACAGGGGTATGGCCGGCTACACCTTC

J gene: TRBJ1-2
clone size: -
V gene: TRBV30
D gene: -
CDR3 length: 14
CDR3 protein: CAWNSFGRSNGYTF
CDR3 DNA: TGTGCCTGGAACTCATTTGGGCGCTCAAATGGCTACACCTTC

J gene: TRBJ2-5
clone size: -
V gene: TRBV15
D gene: -
CDR3 length: 16
CDR3 protein: CATSREGAGREETQYF
CDR3 DNA: TGTGCCACCAGCAGAGAGGGGGCTGGGCGGGAAGAGACCCAGTACTTC

J gene: TRBJ2-5
clone size: -
V gene: TRBV27
D gene: -
CDR3 length: 15
CDR3 protein: CASSFLRGYSETQYF
CDR3 DNA: TGTGCCAGCAGTTTCCTTCGGGGGTATTCGGAGACCCAGTACTTC

J gene: TRBJ2-7
clone size: few
V gene: TRBV10-3
D gene: -
CDR3 length: 12
CDR3 protein: CAISGEAREQYF
CDR3 DNA: TGTGCCATCAGTGGCGAGGCCCGCGAGCAGTACTTC

J gene: TRBJ2-2
clone size: once
V gene: TRBV28
D gene: TRBD2
CDR3 length: 16
CDR3 protein: CASSFWTSGRGGELFF
CDR3 DNA: TGTGCCAGCAGTTTCTGGACTAGCGGGAGGGGCGGGGAGCTGTTTTTT

J gene: TRBJ2-7
clone size: -
V gene: TRBV5-1
D gene: TRBD2
CDR3 length: 16
CDR3 protein: CASSSGILAASGEQYF
CDR3 DNA: TGCGCCAGCAGCTCCGGGATACTAGCGGCTTCGGGCGAGCAGTACTTC